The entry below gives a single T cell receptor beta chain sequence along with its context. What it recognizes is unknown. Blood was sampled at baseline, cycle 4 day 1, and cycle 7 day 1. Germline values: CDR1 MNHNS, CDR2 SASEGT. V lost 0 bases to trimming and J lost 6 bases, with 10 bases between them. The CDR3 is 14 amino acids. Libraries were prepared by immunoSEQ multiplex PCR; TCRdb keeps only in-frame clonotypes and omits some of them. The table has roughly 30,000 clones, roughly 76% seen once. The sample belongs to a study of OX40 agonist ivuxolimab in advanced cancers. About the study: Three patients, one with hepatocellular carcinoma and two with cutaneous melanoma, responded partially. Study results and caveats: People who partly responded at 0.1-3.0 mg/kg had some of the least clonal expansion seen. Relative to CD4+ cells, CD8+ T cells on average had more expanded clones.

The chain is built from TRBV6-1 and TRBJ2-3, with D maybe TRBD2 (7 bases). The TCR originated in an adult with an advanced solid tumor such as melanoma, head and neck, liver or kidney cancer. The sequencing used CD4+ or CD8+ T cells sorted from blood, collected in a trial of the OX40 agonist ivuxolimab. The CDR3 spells CASSEAGGRDTQYF. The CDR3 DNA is TGTGCCAGCAGTGAAGCGGGGGGGCGGGATACGCAGTATTTT.